Each of the 16 T cell receptor beta chains below was sequenced from the same sample in a study of CD8+ T cells in alopecia areata. Treatment reported: oral pan-JAK inhibitor, 5-10 mg twice daily. Sequencing used cDNA as its template, made by extracting RNA and reverse transcribing it. Assay used: immunoSEQ multiplex PCR; TCRdb lists only in-frame clones, some missing. In the table there are 150,000 to 200,000 clones, under 80% of which are singletons. The specimen comprised CD4+ T cells sorted from blood, sampled around week 49, from a patient treated with tofacitinib. These TCRs come from a human donor with alopecia areata.

This clone was counted only a few times. The rearrangement joins TRBV30 to TRBJ2-1; 7 positions agree with TRBD2. CDR1 and CDR2 from the germline V gene are GTSNPN and SVGIG (reference sequence). The CDR3 is made up of 14 amino acids. The V segment lost 4 bases and the J segment 2 bases; nucleotides outside the gene matches: 5. The CDR3, as DNA: TGTGCCTGGAACTCGGGGGGTACCTACAATGAGCAGTTCTTC. This gives the protein CAWNSGGTYNEQFF.

The CDR3 DNA sequence: TGTGCCAGCAGCCCCAGACTAGACCCGAGCACCGGGGAGCTGTTTTTT. Translation gives CASSPRLDPSTGELFF. The rearrangement links TRBV7-2 to TRBJ2-2; tentative D call: TRBD2 (6 bases). Germline CDR1 reads SGHTA; CDR2 reads FQGNSA. Between the trimmed V and J ends, which lost 5 bases and 4 bases, there was a span of 17 bases. The CDR3 is 16 amino acids.

This clone was seen only once. J is TRBJ2-5 and V is TRBV5-6, with D perhaps assigned TRBD1 or TRBD2 (5 bases each). Trimming removed 4 bases from V and 2 bases from J, with 15 bases in between. The germline CDR1 and CDR2 sequences are SGHDT and YYEEEE. The CDR3 runs 15 residues. The chain's CDR3 is CASSLFREIQETQYF. Written as DNA, the CDR3 is TGTGCCAGCAGCCTATTCAGGGAGATTCAAGAGACCCAGTACTTC.

The rearrangement links TRBV10-3 to TRBJ2-1, with D possibly called TRBD1 or TRBD2 (5 bases each). Per the germline V gene, CDR1 is ENHRY and CDR2 is SYGVKD. Trimming took off 2 bases at V and 9 bases at J, with 11 bases between the two ends. This CDR3 region has 13 residues. CDR3 DNA sequence: TGTGCCATCAGTGAGAAGGCAGGGAGTGAGCAGTTCTTC. It encodes CAISEKAGSEQFF.

The V call is TRBV5-1, the J call TRBJ1-6; a possible D gene is TRBD1 (5 bases). Germline V gene lookup returns CDR1 SGHRS and CDR2 YFSETQ. With 4 bases removed from V and 10 bases from J, the gap between germline ends came to 15 bases. The CDR3 totals 14 residues. The CDR3 here is CASSGVEPGSPLHF. DNA for the CDR3: TGCGCCAGCAGCGGTGTGGAACCAGGGTCACCCCTCCACTTT.

The chain recombines TRBV19 with TRBJ1-1; 9 nucleotides match TRBD1. The V segment lost 4 bases and the J segment 1 base; nucleotides outside the gene matches: 7. The CDR3 loop spans 16 amino acids. Germline V gene lookup returns CDR1 LNHDA and CDR2 SQIVND (reference sequence). This CDR3 is CASSTKPTGGNTEAFF. CDR3 DNA: TGTGCCAGTAGTACCAAACCGACAGGGGGGAACACTGAAGCTTTCTTT.

The V and J genes are TRBV30 and TRBJ1-1; the D is unclear. Germline V gene sequence: CDR1 GTSNPN, CDR2 SVGIG (reference sequence). This CDR3 comprises 14 residues. V lost 1 base, J lost 2 bases, and 11 bases lay in between. CDR3 sequence: CAWSGGPRNTEAFF. CDR3 nucleotides: TGTGCCTGGAGTGGCGGGCCCCGAAACACTGAAGCTTTCTTT. Together with reference TRBV30 and TRBJ1-1, the CDR3 gives the full variable domain: SQTIHQWPATLVQPVGSPLSLECTVEGTSNPNLYWYRQAAGRGLQLLFYSVGIGQISSEVPQNLSASRPQDRQFILSSKKLLLSDSGFYLCAWSGGPRNTEAFFGQGTRLTVV.

The chain joins TRBV7-2 to TRBJ2-5; TRBD2 matches 13 bases. The ends lost 4 bases at V and 3 bases at J; junction bases unmatched: 5. Per germline, CDR1 SGHTA and CDR2 FQGNSA. The CDR3 has 16 residues. Here the CDR3 DNA reads TGTGCCAGCAGCTCCGGACTAGCGGGGGCCAAAGAGACCCAGTACTTC. It yields the protein CASSSGLAGAKETQYF. The variable domain in full, completed from reference TRBV7-2 and TRBJ2-5, reads GAGVSQSPSNKVTEKGKDVELRCDPISGHTALYWYRQSLGQGLEFLIYFQGNSAPDKSGLPSDRFSAERTGGSVSTLTIQRTQQEDSAVYLCASSSGLAGAKETQYFGPGTRLLVL.

This clone was recorded a few times. The CDR3 nucleotides read TGTGCCAGCAGCGTAGCGGGCAGCCTGAACACTGAAGCTTTCTTT. It is translated as CASSVAGSLNTEAFF. The rearrangement uses TRBV9 and TRBJ1-1; D not resolved. This CDR3 is 15 amino acids long. Germline CDR1 SGDLS, CDR2 YYNGEE. Trimming left V 0 bases short and J 0 bases short, with 9 bases between.

This chain joins TRBV30 and TRBJ2-1, with 7 bases fitting TRBD2. The CDR3 is 14 amino acids. The V segment lost 6 bases and the J segment 10 bases; nucleotides outside the gene matches: 15. The germline gives CDR1 GTSNPN, CDR2 SVGIG (reference sequence). The CDR3 coding sequence is TGTGCCTGCACTTCGCGGGGGTTATCACGGGAGCAGTTCTTC. This translates into CACTSRGLSREQFF.

The rearrangement uses TRBV25-1 and TRBJ2-7; no definite D call. CDR1 is MGHDK, CDR2 SYGVNS, per germline. V was clipped by 4 bases and J by 5 bases, with 15 bases between them. CDR3 length: 14 amino acids. The CDR3 DNA follows: TGTGCCAGCAGTGCTCAAGGACCCCTCCACGAGCAGTACTTC. Translation gives CASSAQGPLHEQYF.

The table lists this clone with a few counts. This chain links TRBV10-3 with TRBJ2-6, with no clear D. V was pared by 2 bases and J by 0 bases, with 5 bases between. CDR1 and CDR2 (germline): ENHRY, SYGVKD. The CDR3 loop spans 15 amino acids. The CDR3 nucleotides read TGTGCCATCAGTGAGACAGACTCTGGGGCCAACGTCCTGACTTTC. Its protein is CAISETDSGANVLTF.

The chain recombines TRBV29-1 with TRBJ2-7, with no clear D. CDR1 is SQVTM and CDR2 is ANQGSEA in the germline V gene. CDR3 size: 12 residues. V was trimmed by 6 bases and J by 0 bases, leaving 9 bases between them. The chain's CDR3 is CSVRGSSYEQYF. The CDR3 bases are TGCAGCGTCCGTGGGTCCTCCTACGAGCAGTACTTC.

V gene TRBV4-3 combines with J gene TRBJ2-4; weak D call: TRBD1 (5 bases). CDR1 and CDR2 from the germline V gene are LGHNA and YSLEER. This CDR3 has 14 amino acids. V lost 0 bases, J lost 9 bases, and 12 bases lay in between. The CDR3 DNA is TGCGCCAGCAGCCAAGATTTACCCAGGGCCATTCAGTACTTC. Amino acids: CASSQDLPRAIQYF.

About this clone itself: The sample has other DNA sequences that encode this CDR3 too. V is TRBV15 and J is TRBJ2-5; D call uncertain. CDR3 length equals 12 residues. Germline V lookup: CDR1 LNHNV, CDR2 YYDKDF (reference sequence). Trimming took off 0 bases at V and 5 bases at J, with 4 bases between the two ends. CDR3 residues: CATSRDRETQYF. The CDR3 nucleotides read TGTGCCACCAGCAGAGATCGCGAGACCCAGTACTTC.

The V and J genes are TRBV4-1 and TRBJ2-2, with D perhaps assigned TRBD1 or TRBD2 (5 bases each). The CDR3 is made up of 14 amino acids. Looked up from germline, CDR1 is MGHRA and CDR2 is YSYEKL. Trimming removed 2 bases at V and 7 bases at J, with 11 bases between. The CDR3 reads CASSQPGRSGELFF. The DNA for the CDR3 is TGCGCCAGCAGCCAACCGGGACGGAGCGGGGAGCTGTTTTTT.